The clone carrying this T cell receptor beta chain was recorded at least ten times. What it binds is not known. The germline V gene encodes CDR1 MGHDK and CDR2 SYGVNS. V lost 1 base and J lost 5, with 9 bases in between. This CDR3 is built from 13 residues. This specimen belongs to a study of CD8 T cells in ankylosing spondylitis. Study-level results: Made up of several highly homologous variants, a TCR beta motif appeared characteristic of ankylosing spondylitis blood. Reported data indicate significant enrichment of disease-linked clones within matched ankylosing spondylitis synovial fluid. Researchers report that disease-linked clones proved CD8+ and relatively rare in peripheral blood. Reactive arthritis synovial fluid and blood previously showed some of these motif variants.

A quantitative 5'-RACE method, one with molecular barcodes, was used to make TCR beta libraries. TCRdb re-called the 5' RACE reads with MiXCR, one entry per CDR3 protein. The top ten clones hold 13% to 15% of a sample with about 220,000 distinct CDR3 sequences, around 7.9% of them seen once. The gene calls are TRBV25-1 and TRBJ2-7; maybe TRBD1 (5 bases). Sequencing used blood, either unsorted or a sorted T cell fraction (not recorded which). The clonotype was recovered from a male donor with ankylosing spondylitis. CDR3 sequence: CASSESPGNEQYF. CDR3 bases: TGTGCCAGCAGTGAATCCCCAGGGAACGAGCAGTACTTC.